The rows below give T cell receptor beta chains drawn from one sample of a study of breast tumors, draining lymph nodes, adjacent tissues. TCRdb reanalysed the multiplex PCR reads using MiXCR and keeps one entry per CDR3 protein. The table includes approximately 52,000 distinct CDR3 sequences, approximately 45% detected once. Sequenced sample: breast tumor tissue. These receptors originate from a female donor with breast cancer. Some clones in this sample may be carry-over from other donors' samples. CDR3s include the opening cysteine and the closing phenylalanine or tryptophan. The order of the fields is V gene, clone size, D gene, J gene, CDR3 DNA, CDR3 protein. A D gene is named only where the DNA matches it firmly. Clone size is stated in some rows and not others, as once, few, many or a class when expanded.

V gene: TRBV9
clone size: NA
D gene: TRBD1
J gene: TRBJ1-1
CDR3 DNA: TGTGCCAGCAGCGGGGGGACAGGGGGGAACACTGAAGCTTTCTTT
CDR3 protein: CASSGGTGGNTEAFF

V gene: TRBV2
clone size: NA
D gene: NA
J gene: TRBJ2-7
CDR3 DNA: TGTGCCAGTGGGGGGTCCTACGAGCAGTACTTC
CDR3 protein: CASGGSYEQYF

V gene: TRBV24-1
clone size: many
D gene: TRBD1
J gene: TRBJ2-5
CDR3 DNA: TGTGCCACCAGTGATGGAGGACAGGGGTACAGGATGCTGTACCAAGAGACCCAGTACTTC
CDR3 protein: CATSDGGQGYRMLYQETQYF

V gene: TRBV6-1
clone size: NA
D gene: NA
J gene: TRBJ2-5
CDR3 DNA: TGTGCCAGCAGAGGACAGAGCTCAGAGACCCAGTACTTC
CDR3 protein: CASRGQSSETQYF

V gene: TRBV20-1
clone size: NA
D gene: TRBD2
J gene: TRBJ2-7
CDR3 DNA: TGCAGTGCAATAGCGGGAGGGCCAGATTACGAGCAGTACTTC
CDR3 protein: CSAIAGGPDYEQYF

V gene: TRBV7-9
clone size: many
D gene: TRBD2
J gene: TRBJ2-1
CDR3 DNA: TGTGCCAGCAGTCGAAAAGCGGGGGCCCTCTCCTACAATGAGCAGTTCTTC
CDR3 protein: CASSRKAGALSYNEQFF

V gene: TRBV5-6
clone size: many
D gene: NA
J gene: TRBJ2-5
CDR3 DNA: TGTGCCAGCAGCCCCGTTGACCTGTTAGGGACCCAGTACTTC
CDR3 protein: CASSPVDLLGTQYF

V gene: TRBV5-1
clone size: NA
D gene: NA
J gene: TRBJ2-5
CDR3 DNA: TGCGCCAGCAGCTTGCGGGGGACGAAGGAGACCCAGTACTTC
CDR3 protein: CASSLRGTKETQYF

V gene: TRBV6-2/TRBV6-3
clone size: NA
D gene: NA
J gene: TRBJ2-1
CDR3 DNA: TGTGCCAGCAGTCCCCGGGGGTCGTACAATGAGCAGTTCTTC
CDR3 protein: CASSPRGSYNEQFF

V gene: TRBV7-9
clone size: many
D gene: NA
J gene: TRBJ2-3
CDR3 DNA: TGTGCCACCATCACATTGTTGGCTGACACGGTTGAGTGGGCAGATACGCAGTATTTT
CDR3 protein: CATITLLADTVEWADTQYF

V gene: TRBV7-2
clone size: many
D gene: NA
J gene: TRBJ2-7
CDR3 DNA: TGTGCCAGCAGCTTAGCTTTTCGATCCTACGAGCAGTACTTC
CDR3 protein: CASSLAFRSYEQYF

V gene: TRBV7-2
clone size: many
D gene: TRBD1
J gene: TRBJ2-1
CDR3 DNA: TGTGCCAGCAGCTCTCAACCGGGACAGCGGGAGCAGTTCTTC
CDR3 protein: CASSSQPGQREQFF

V gene: TRBV6-6
clone size: many
D gene: NA
J gene: TRBJ2-3
CDR3 DNA: TGTGCCAGCAGTTACGGCAGGGTAGGAGATACGCAGTATTTT
CDR3 protein: CASSYGRVGDTQYF

V gene: TRBV12-3/TRBV12-4
clone size: NA
D gene: TRBD2
J gene: TRBJ2-3
CDR3 DNA: TGTGCCAGCAGACCGGGGACTAGCGGGAGTAGGGGGAAATACACAGATACGCAGTATTTT
CDR3 protein: CASRPGTSGSRGKYTDTQYF

V gene: TRBV7-9
clone size: once
D gene: TRBD1
J gene: TRBJ2-7
CDR3 DNA: TGTGCCAGCAGCTTAGATACAGGGGTTCACGAGCAGTACTTC
CDR3 protein: CASSLDTGVHEQYF

V gene: TRBV28
clone size: many
D gene: TRBD2
J gene: TRBJ2-5
CDR3 DNA: TGTGCCAGCAGTTTTGGCAGCGGGAGACAAGAGACCCAGTACTTC
CDR3 protein: CASSFGSGRQETQYF

V gene: TRBV20-1
clone size: many
D gene: NA
J gene: TRBJ2-3
CDR3 DNA: TGCAGTGCTAGAGGGAACGCGGGGAGCACAGATACGCAGTATTTT
CDR3 protein: CSARGNAGSTDTQYF

V gene: TRBV20-1
clone size: NA
D gene: NA
J gene: TRBJ2-7
CDR3 DNA: TGCAGTGCTAGAGGCGCTGGTACGGTAGCGCAGTACTTC
CDR3 protein: CSARGAGTVAQYF

V gene: TRBV20-1
clone size: NA
D gene: TRBD1
J gene: TRBJ1-6
CDR3 DNA: TGCAGTGCCTCGAGGGGGACAGGCAGCAATTCACCCCTCCACTTT
CDR3 protein: CSASRGTGSNSPLHF

V gene: TRBV5-1
clone size: many
D gene: TRBD1
J gene: TRBJ1-6
CDR3 DNA: TGCGCCAGCAGCTTGGCAGGGACAGATAATTCACCCCTCCACTTT
CDR3 protein: CASSLAGTDNSPLHF

V gene: TRBV7-6
clone size: many
D gene: NA
J gene: TRBJ1-2
CDR3 DNA: TGTGCCAGCAGCTTAGGGTCCCAGGGAGGGAGCTATGGCTACACCTTC
CDR3 protein: CASSLGSQGGSYGYTF

V gene: TRBV9
clone size: NA
D gene: TRBD2
J gene: TRBJ2-1
CDR3 DNA: TGTGCCAGCAGCGCCGGACTAGCGGGAGGTAGGGAGCAGTTCTTC
CDR3 protein: CASSAGLAGGREQFF

V gene: TRBV5-6
clone size: many
D gene: NA
J gene: TRBJ2-5
CDR3 DNA: TGTGCCAGCAGCTTGGTCAGGGAACAAGAGGCCCAGTACTTC
CDR3 protein: CASSLVREQEAQYF

V gene: TRBV6-1
clone size: NA
D gene: NA
J gene: TRBJ1-3
CDR3 DNA: TGTGCCAGCAGCCGGAACACAGACTCTGGAAACACCATATATTTT
CDR3 protein: CASSRNTDSGNTIYF

V gene: TRBV12-3/TRBV12-4
clone size: few
D gene: NA
J gene: TRBJ1-1
CDR3 DNA: TGTGCCACGCGGGGGCTGAACACTGAAGCTTTCTTT
CDR3 protein: CATRGLNTEAFF

V gene: TRBV7-2
clone size: many
D gene: NA
J gene: TRBJ2-3
CDR3 DNA: TGTGCCAGCAGCCCCCCCACAGATACGCAGTATTTT
CDR3 protein: CASSPPTDTQYF

V gene: TRBV6-6
clone size: many
D gene: TRBD1
J gene: TRBJ1-2
CDR3 DNA: TGTGCCAGCAGTCCCGGGACAGCGAACTATGGCTACACCTTC
CDR3 protein: CASSPGTANYGYTF

V gene: TRBV6-5
clone size: NA
D gene: NA
J gene: TRBJ2-5
CDR3 DNA: TGTGCCAGCAGTTACGGGGCCTCGGGTGGGCCCCAGTACTTC
CDR3 protein: CASSYGASGGPQYF

V gene: TRBV19
clone size: NA
D gene: NA
J gene: TRBJ1-5
CDR3 DNA: TGTGCCAGTACCCAGGGGCATCAGCCCCAGCATTTT
CDR3 protein: CASTQGHQPQHF

V gene: TRBV5-8
clone size: many
D gene: NA
J gene: TRBJ2-1
CDR3 DNA: TGTGCCAGCAGCACACCGGGACAAAGCTCCTACAATGAGCAGTTCTTC
CDR3 protein: CASSTPGQSSYNEQFF

V gene: TRBV3-1
clone size: many
D gene: NA
J gene: TRBJ1-5
CDR3 DNA: TGTGCCAGCAGCCGGGGGGTAGGTCAGCCCCAGCATTTT
CDR3 protein: CASSRGVGQPQHF

V gene: TRBV5-6
clone size: many
D gene: TRBD1
J gene: TRBJ2-5
CDR3 DNA: TGTGCCAGCAGCTTGTTGTTGACAGGGAAAGAGACCCAGTACTTC
CDR3 protein: CASSLLLTGKETQYF

V gene: TRBV7-8
clone size: NA
D gene: TRBD1
J gene: TRBJ1-4
CDR3 DNA: TGTGCCAGCAACTTAAGGCCAAGACAGGGGACTAATGAAAAACTGTCTTTT
CDR3 protein: CASNLRPRQGTNEKLSF

V gene: TRBV4-3
clone size: NA
D gene: NA
J gene: TRBJ1-1
CDR3 DNA: TGCGCCAGCAGCCGACTGGACAAGATGAACACTGAAGCTTTCTTT
CDR3 protein: CASSRLDKMNTEAFF

V gene: TRBV7-2
clone size: many
D gene: NA
J gene: TRBJ2-3
CDR3 DNA: TGTGCCAGCAGCTCCCAGAGTGGAGATACGCAGTATTTT
CDR3 protein: CASSSQSGDTQYF

V gene: TRBV2
clone size: many
D gene: NA
J gene: TRBJ1-2
CDR3 DNA: TGTGCCAGCAGTGAAGAACACACTAACTATGGCTACACCTTC
CDR3 protein: CASSEEHTNYGYTF

V gene: TRBV24-1
clone size: many
D gene: TRBD2
J gene: TRBJ2-1
CDR3 DNA: TGTGCCACCAGTGTAGCGGGAGGAGGTTACAATGAGCAGTTCTTC
CDR3 protein: CATSVAGGGYNEQFF

V gene: TRBV6-1
clone size: many
D gene: NA
J gene: TRBJ1-3
CDR3 DNA: TGTGCCACCAGTATCCCGGAAAGAAACACCATATATTTT
CDR3 protein: CATSIPERNTIYF

V gene: TRBV5-4
clone size: NA
D gene: NA
J gene: TRBJ2-5
CDR3 DNA: TGTGCCAGCAGCCCGGGGGCGGGAGTGGAGACCCAGTACTTC
CDR3 protein: CASSPGAGVETQYF

V gene: TRBV5-1
clone size: NA
D gene: NA
J gene: TRBJ2-2
CDR3 DNA: TGCGCCAGCAGCTCACAGGGCCCGGCCGGGGGGCTGGTTTTT
CDR3 protein: CASSSQGPAGGLVF

V gene: TRBV29-1
clone size: NA
D gene: NA
J gene: TRBJ1-1
CDR3 DNA: TGCAGCGTTGCACAGGGATACAACACTGAAGCTTTCTTT
CDR3 protein: CSVAQGYNTEAFF

V gene: TRBV12-3/TRBV12-4
clone size: many
D gene: NA
J gene: TRBJ2-3
CDR3 DNA: TGTGCCAGCGGTTGGAGGACGGGGTCTTCTAGCACAGATACGCAGTATTTT
CDR3 protein: CASGWRTGSSSTDTQYF

V gene: TRBV19
clone size: many
D gene: NA
J gene: TRBJ1-2
CDR3 DNA: TGTGCCAGTAGTCCGACAGTACCGGGGAGAGGCTACACCTTC
CDR3 protein: CASSPTVPGRGYTF

V gene: TRBV6-5
clone size: many
D gene: TRBD1
J gene: TRBJ2-7
CDR3 DNA: TGTGCCAGCAGTCTTGGACAGGCGCGCGAGCAGTACTTC
CDR3 protein: CASSLGQAREQYF

V gene: TRBV5-1
clone size: NA
D gene: NA
J gene: TRBJ2-3
CDR3 DNA: TGCGCCAGCAGCTTGGAAAGGGCGAACGCAGATACGCAGTATTTT
CDR3 protein: CASSLERANADTQYF

V gene: TRBV11-2
clone size: many
D gene: NA
J gene: TRBJ2-1
CDR3 DNA: TGTGCCAGCAGCTTAGTTGGTAGTAGTACTGAGCAGTTCTTC
CDR3 protein: CASSLVGSSTEQFF

V gene: TRBV18
clone size: NA
D gene: NA
J gene: TRBJ1-4
CDR3 DNA: TGTGCCAGCTCACCACAGGGGGGGTCCTACAATGAAAAACTGTTTTTT
CDR3 protein: CASSPQGGSYNEKLFF

V gene: TRBV20-1
clone size: NA
D gene: TRBD2
J gene: TRBJ2-1
CDR3 DNA: TGTGGGACTAGCGGGAGGAACAATGAGCAGTTCTTC
CDR3 protein: CGTSGRNNEQFF

V gene: TRBV6-1
clone size: many
D gene: NA
J gene: TRBJ1-1
CDR3 DNA: TGTGCCAGCAGCCTCACGTTAGAACTTAACACTGAAGCTTTCTTT
CDR3 protein: CASSLTLELNTEAFF

V gene: TRBV20-1
clone size: many
D gene: TRBD2
J gene: TRBJ2-3
CDR3 DNA: TGCAGTGCTCCTACCGGGACTAGCGGGAGGGCCACAGATACGCAGTATTTT
CDR3 protein: CSAPTGTSGRATDTQYF

V gene: TRBV4-1
clone size: many
D gene: TRBD2
J gene: TRBJ2-5
CDR3 DNA: TGCGCCAGCAGCCCAAAAGCGGGAGACGTAGAGACCCAGTACTTC
CDR3 protein: CASSPKAGDVETQYF

V gene: TRBV6-1
clone size: many
D gene: TRBD2
J gene: TRBJ2-2
CDR3 DNA: TGTGCCAGCAGTCCCGGGACTACCCTGAACACCGGGGAGCTGTTTTTT
CDR3 protein: CASSPGTTLNTGELFF

V gene: TRBV6-1
clone size: many
D gene: NA
J gene: TRBJ2-7
CDR3 DNA: TGTGCCAGCAGTGAAGGGTGGTCCTACGAGCAGTACTTC
CDR3 protein: CASSEGWSYEQYF

V gene: TRBV10-3
clone size: many
D gene: NA
J gene: TRBJ1-2
CDR3 DNA: TGTGCCATCAGTGAGGGGAATAACTATGGCTACACCTTC
CDR3 protein: CAISEGNNYGYTF

V gene: TRBV6-1
clone size: NA
D gene: TRBD2
J gene: TRBJ2-1
CDR3 DNA: TGTGCCAGCAGCCTTCGGACTAGCGGGTTGGATGAGCAGTTCTTC
CDR3 protein: CASSLRTSGLDEQFF

V gene: TRBV7-3
clone size: many
D gene: NA
J gene: TRBJ2-2
CDR3 DNA: TGTGCCAGCAGCTTCGCAGGGTCAACCGGGGAGCTGTTTTTT
CDR3 protein: CASSFAGSTGELFF